This is a list of T cell receptor beta chains from one sample in a study of glioma-infiltrating T cells. TCRdb recomputed calls from the multiplex PCR reads with MiXCR, one row per CDR3 protein. The sample records about 110,000 distinct CDR3 sequences, less than 30% being singletons. The sample taken for sequencing was glioma tissue, nonneoplastic brain tissue, or PBMCs (not recorded which). These receptor sequences come from a human donor with low-grade glioma or glioblastoma, undergoing nonglioma brain surgery, or in good health (not recorded which). Each CDR3 is given with its conserved first and last residue. Each record gives: clone size, V gene, J gene, D gene, CDR3 protein, CDR3 DNA. The D gene is left open where the match is weak. Clone size, where shown, is once, few, many, or a class for clones that have expanded.

clone_size: -; v_call: TRBV5-1; j_call: TRBJ2-1; d_call: -; cdr3_aa: CASSPQGYPNEQFF; cdr3_nt: TGCGCCAGCAGTCCCCAGGGCTATCCCAATGAGCAGTTCTTC
clone_size: many; v_call: TRBV6-5; j_call: TRBJ2-7; d_call: -; cdr3_aa: CASSYSTGGAYEQYF; cdr3_nt: TGTGCCAGCAGTTACTCGACGGGCGGAGCCTACGAGCAGTACTTC
clone_size: many; v_call: TRBV29-1; j_call: TRBJ2-7; d_call: TRBD2; cdr3_aa: CSVRGGSDYEQYF; cdr3_nt: TGCAGCGTTCGAGGCGGGAGTGATTACGAGCAGTACTTC
clone_size: -; v_call: TRBV6-2/TRBV6-3; j_call: TRBJ1-1; d_call: -; cdr3_aa: CASSLAGMNTEAFF; cdr3_nt: TGTGCCAGCAGCTTGGCGGGAATGAACACTGAAGCTTTCTTT
clone_size: many; v_call: TRBV7-2; j_call: TRBJ1-1; d_call: -; cdr3_aa: CASSLEAMRAEAFF; cdr3_nt: TGTGCCAGCAGCTTAGAAGCTATGAGGGCTGAAGCTTTCTTT
clone_size: many; v_call: TRBV11-3; j_call: TRBJ2-3; d_call: TRBD2; cdr3_aa: CASSFGTTSGTDTQYF; cdr3_nt: TGTGCCAGCAGCTTCGGTACGACTAGCGGCACAGATACGCAGTATTTT
clone_size: -; v_call: TRBV9; j_call: TRBJ2-7; d_call: -; cdr3_aa: CASSVEGGEQYF; cdr3_nt: TGTGCCAGCAGCGTAGAGGGGGGGGAGCAGTACTTC
clone_size: many; v_call: TRBV5-1; j_call: TRBJ2-5; d_call: -; cdr3_aa: CASSLGTEETQYF; cdr3_nt: TGTGCCAGCAGCCTGGGGACTGAAGAGACCCAGTACTTC
clone_size: many; v_call: TRBV19; j_call: TRBJ1-1; d_call: -; cdr3_aa: CASSIFQGNTEAFF; cdr3_nt: TGTGCCAGTAGTATCTTCCAAGGGAACACTGAAGCTTTCTTT
clone_size: many; v_call: TRBV19; j_call: TRBJ2-5; d_call: -; cdr3_aa: CASSIQWSAETQYF; cdr3_nt: TGTGCCAGTAGTATACAGTGGAGCGCAGAGACCCAGTACTTC
clone_size: many; v_call: TRBV7-2; j_call: TRBJ1-3; d_call: -; cdr3_aa: CASSLATGLAGNTIYF; cdr3_nt: TGTGCCAGCAGCTTAGCGACAGGTCTGGCTGGAAACACCATATATTTT
clone_size: -; v_call: TRBV28; j_call: TRBJ2-7; d_call: -; cdr3_aa: CASSLTGSGMSYEQYF; cdr3_nt: TGTGCCAGCAGTTTAACGGGTAGCGGAATGTCCTACGAGCAGTACTTC
clone_size: many; v_call: TRBV20-1; j_call: TRBJ1-2; d_call: TRBD1; cdr3_aa: CTSDRGENGYTF; cdr3_nt: TGCACTTCGGACAGGGGCGAGAATGGCTACACCTTC
clone_size: few; v_call: TRBV11-2; j_call: TRBJ2-1; d_call: -; cdr3_aa: CASSHGSILLFSYNEQFF; cdr3_nt: TGTGCCAGCAGCCACGGGAGTATCCTGCTATTCTCCTACAATGAGCAGTTCTTC
clone_size: few; v_call: TRBV29-1; j_call: TRBJ1-1; d_call: -; cdr3_aa: CSVDRANTEAFF; cdr3_nt: TGCAGCGTTGACAGAGCTAACACTGAAGCTTTCTTT
clone_size: few; v_call: TRBV19; j_call: TRBJ2-1; d_call: -; cdr3_aa: CASSTLALGTDEQFF; cdr3_nt: TGTGCCAGTAGTACCCTAGCGCTAGGAACGGACGAGCAGTTCTTC
clone_size: many; v_call: TRBV2; j_call: TRBJ1-5; d_call: -; cdr3_aa: CASSQKGSNQPQHF; cdr3_nt: TGTGCCAGCAGTCAAAAAGGCAGCAATCAGCCCCAGCATTTT
clone_size: -; v_call: TRBV5-1; j_call: TRBJ2-1; d_call: -; cdr3_aa: CASRKGGDSYNEQFF; cdr3_nt: TGCGCCAGCAGGAAAGGGGGAGACTCCTACAATGAGCAGTTCTTC
clone_size: -; v_call: TRBV5-1; j_call: TRBJ2-7; d_call: -; cdr3_aa: CASSGQLDEQYF; cdr3_nt: TGCGCCAGCAGCGGACAACTAGACGAGCAGTACTTC
clone_size: many; v_call: TRBV19; j_call: TRBJ1-1; d_call: TRBD1; cdr3_aa: CASNREGQGSAFF; cdr3_nt: TGTGCCAGCAACCGGGAGGGACAGGGATCAGCTTTCTTT